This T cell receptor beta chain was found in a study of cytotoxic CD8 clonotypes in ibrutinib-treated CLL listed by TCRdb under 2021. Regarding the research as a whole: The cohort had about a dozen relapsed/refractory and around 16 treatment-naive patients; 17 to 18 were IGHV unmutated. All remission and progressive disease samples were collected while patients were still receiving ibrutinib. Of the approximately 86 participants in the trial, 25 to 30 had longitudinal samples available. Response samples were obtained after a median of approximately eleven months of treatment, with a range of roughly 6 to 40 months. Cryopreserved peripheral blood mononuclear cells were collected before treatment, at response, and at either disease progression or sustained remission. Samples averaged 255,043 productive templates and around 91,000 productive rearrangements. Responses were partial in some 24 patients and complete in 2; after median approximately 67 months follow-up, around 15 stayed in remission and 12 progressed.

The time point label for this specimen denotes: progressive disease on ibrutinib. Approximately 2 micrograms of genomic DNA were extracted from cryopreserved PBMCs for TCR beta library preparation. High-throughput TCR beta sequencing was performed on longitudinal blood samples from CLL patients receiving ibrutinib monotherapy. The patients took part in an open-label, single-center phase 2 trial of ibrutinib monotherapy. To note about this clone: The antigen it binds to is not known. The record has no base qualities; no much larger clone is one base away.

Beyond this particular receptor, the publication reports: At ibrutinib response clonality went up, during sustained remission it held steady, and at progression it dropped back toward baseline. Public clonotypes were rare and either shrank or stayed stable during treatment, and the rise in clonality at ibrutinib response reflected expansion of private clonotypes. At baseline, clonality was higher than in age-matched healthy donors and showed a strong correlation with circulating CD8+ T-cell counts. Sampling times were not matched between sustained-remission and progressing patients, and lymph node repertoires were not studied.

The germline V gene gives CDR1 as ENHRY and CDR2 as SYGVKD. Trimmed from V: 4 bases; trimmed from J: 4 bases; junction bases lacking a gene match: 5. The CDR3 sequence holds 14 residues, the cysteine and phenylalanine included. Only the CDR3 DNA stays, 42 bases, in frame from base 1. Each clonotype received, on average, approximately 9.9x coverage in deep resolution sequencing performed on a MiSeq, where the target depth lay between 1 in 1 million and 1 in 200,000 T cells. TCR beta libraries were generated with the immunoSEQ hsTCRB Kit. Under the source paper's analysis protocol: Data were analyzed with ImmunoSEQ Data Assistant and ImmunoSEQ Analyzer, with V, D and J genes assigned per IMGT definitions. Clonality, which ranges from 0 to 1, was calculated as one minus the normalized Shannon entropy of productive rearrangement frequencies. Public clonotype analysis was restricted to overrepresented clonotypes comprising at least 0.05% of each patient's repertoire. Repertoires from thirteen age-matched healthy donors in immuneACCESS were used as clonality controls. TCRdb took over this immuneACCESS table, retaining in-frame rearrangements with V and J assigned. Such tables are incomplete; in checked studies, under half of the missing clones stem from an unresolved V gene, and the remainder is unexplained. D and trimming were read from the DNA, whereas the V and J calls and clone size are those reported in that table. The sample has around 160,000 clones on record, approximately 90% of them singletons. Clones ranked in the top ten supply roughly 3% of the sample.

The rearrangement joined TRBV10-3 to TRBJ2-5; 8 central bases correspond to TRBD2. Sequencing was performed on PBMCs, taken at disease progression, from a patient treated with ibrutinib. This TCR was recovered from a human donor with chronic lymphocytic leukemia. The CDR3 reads CAISVGLVRETQYF. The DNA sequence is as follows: TGTGCCATCAGTGTGGGACTAGTACGAGAGACCCAGTACTTC.